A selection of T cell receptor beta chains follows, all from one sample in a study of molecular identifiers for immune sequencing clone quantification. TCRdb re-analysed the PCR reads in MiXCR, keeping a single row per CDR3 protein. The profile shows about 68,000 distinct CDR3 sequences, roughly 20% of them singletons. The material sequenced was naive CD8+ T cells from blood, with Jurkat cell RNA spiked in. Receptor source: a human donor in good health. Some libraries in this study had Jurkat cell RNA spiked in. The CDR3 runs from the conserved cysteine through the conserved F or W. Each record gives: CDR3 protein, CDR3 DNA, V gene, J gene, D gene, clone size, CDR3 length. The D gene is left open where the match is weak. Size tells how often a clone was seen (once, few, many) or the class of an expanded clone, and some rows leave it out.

CASSSQGFPNYGYTF	TGTGCCAGCAGCTCGCAGGGATTTCCAAACTATGGCTACACCTTC	TRBV7-9	TRBJ1-2	NA	many	15
CASGGRMSSYNEQFF	TGTGCCAGCGGGGGGCGGATGAGCTCCTACAATGAGCAGTTCTTC	TRBV12-3/TRBV12-4	TRBJ2-1	NA	NA	15
CASQGQGGTEAFF	TGTGCCAGCCAAGGACAGGGAGGGACTGAAGCTTTCTTT	TRBV7-9	TRBJ1-1	TRBD1	many	13
CASSQGTRYEQYF	TGCGCCAGCAGCCAGGGGACTAGATACGAGCAGTACTTC	TRBV4-3	TRBJ2-7	TRBD2	many	13
CASSAGQGRAEQYF	TGTGCCAGCAGCGCTGGACAGGGGCGAGCCGAGCAGTACTTC	TRBV2	TRBJ2-7	TRBD1	few	14
CASSFGISYGTGIYEQYF	TGTGCCAGCAGCTTTGGCATCTCGTACGGGACAGGAATTTACGAGCAGTACTTC	TRBV5-4	TRBJ2-7	TRBD1	many	18
CATGDERAYNEQFF	TGTGCCACCGGGGATGAGCGGGCCTACAATGAGCAGTTCTTC	TRBV10-3	TRBJ2-1	NA	NA	14
CASSLGVAGVRNEQYF	TGTGCCAGCAGCTTAGGGGTAGCGGGAGTCAGAAACGAGCAGTACTTC	TRBV7-9	TRBJ2-7	TRBD2	many	16
CASSPSGQHYNEQFF	TGTGCCAGCAGTCCCTCGGGACAGCACTACAATGAGCAGTTCTTC	TRBV6-2/TRBV6-3	TRBJ2-1	TRBD1	NA	15
CATKNRDGYTF	TGTGCCACCAAAAACAGGGATGGCTACACCTTC	TRBV6-5	TRBJ1-2	NA	few	11
CASSTTRGRLDHEQFF	TGCGCCAGCAGCACCACAAGGGGTCGTCTAGATCATGAGCAGTTCTTC	TRBV5-1	TRBJ2-1	NA	few	16
CASSLAPGLGEQYF	TGTGCCAGCAGTTTGGCTCCGGGACTAGGCGAGCAGTACTTC	TRBV27	TRBJ2-7	TRBD2	NA	14
CASSLGPITTGEQYF	TGTGCCAGCAGTTTAGGGCCGATCACTACAGGCGAGCAGTACTTC	TRBV28	TRBJ2-7	NA	many	15
CASRLSGDSKAGGTTDTQYF	TGTGCCAGCAGGCTATCGGGGGACTCGAAGGCGGGAGGGACCACAGATACGCAGTATTTT	TRBV14	TRBJ2-3	TRBD2	many	20
CASSVRSSGTGEQYF	TGTGCCAGCAGCGTACGTAGTAGCGGGACCGGAGAGCAGTACTTC	TRBV9	TRBJ2-7	TRBD2	NA	15
CASSLIAGGSGETQYF	TGTGCCAGCAGCTTAATAGCGGGAGGCTCCGGGGAGACCCAGTACTTC	TRBV11-2	TRBJ2-5	TRBD2	many	16
CATSDPRQEETQYF	TGTGCCACCAGTGATCCCCGACAGGAAGAGACCCAGTACTTC	TRBV24-1	TRBJ2-5	NA	many	14
CASSFPGGDEQYF	TGTGCCAGCAGTTTCCCCGGGGGAGACGAGCAGTACTTC	TRBV27	TRBJ2-7	NA	NA	13
CASSPETGAPYEQYF	TGTGCCAGCAGCCCGGAGACAGGGGCACCCTACGAGCAGTACTTC	TRBV7-6	TRBJ2-7	TRBD1	many	15
CASRRYEGTEAFF	TGTGCCAGCAGGAGATATGAGGGCACTGAAGCTTTCTTT	TRBV13	TRBJ1-1	NA	many	13
CASSLVGTPIYEQYF	TGTGCCAGCAGCTTAGTGGGGACTCCAATTTACGAGCAGTACTTC	TRBV7-9	TRBJ2-7	NA	many	15
CASRAKDGSYNEQFF	TGCGCCAGCAGGGCGAAGGATGGCTCCTACAATGAGCAGTTCTTC	TRBV5-1	TRBJ2-1	NA	many	15
CASSPTRREQPYEQYF	TGTGCCAGCAGCCCTACCAGGCGGGAGCAACCCTACGAGCAGTACTTC	TRBV7-9	TRBJ2-7	TRBD2	NA	16
CASSFPTTEDYSYNEQFF	TGTGCCAGCAGTTTCCCCACGACTGAAGACTATTCCTACAATGAGCAGTTCTTC	TRBV28	TRBJ2-1	NA	many	18
CASSRGTGGGNQPQHF	TGCGCCAGCAGCCGGGGGACAGGGGGAGGCAATCAGCCCCAGCATTTT	TRBV4-1	TRBJ1-5	TRBD1	many	16
CSADRGNEQFF	TGCAGTGCTGATAGGGGGAATGAGCAGTTCTTC	TRBV20-1	TRBJ2-1	NA	many	11
CASSPQDYSGANVLTF	TGTGCCAGCAGCCCACAGGACTACTCTGGGGCCAACGTCCTGACTTTC	TRBV5-6	TRBJ2-6	NA	many	16
CASSQDDGVEQYF	TGCGCCAGCAGCCAAGATGACGGAGTCGAGCAGTACTTC	TRBV4-3	TRBJ2-7	NA	many	13
CASSLLLGTSGNEQFF	TGCGCCAGCAGCCTCCTACTCGGGACTAGCGGCAATGAGCAGTTCTTC	TRBV4-1	TRBJ2-1	TRBD2	many	16
CATSRLPAGGSHNEQFF	TGTGCCACCAGCAGACTACCAGCGGGAGGGTCTCACAATGAGCAGTTCTTC	TRBV15	TRBJ2-1	TRBD2	many	17
CASSSSGNYGYTF	TGTGCCAGTAGTTCATCAGGGAACTATGGCTACACCTTC	TRBV19	TRBJ1-2	NA	NA	13
CASRSGRELNEQYF	TGTGCCAGCCGAAGCGGGAGGGAACTCAACGAGCAGTACTTC	TRBV27	TRBJ2-7	TRBD2	many	14
CASGLLGSHEQYF	TGTGCTAGTGGTTTGTTGGGGTCCCACGAGCAGTACTTC	TRBV12-5	TRBJ2-7	NA	NA	13
CASSFLGLDTEAFF	TGTGCCAGCAGTTTCCTAGGGTTGGACACTGAAGCTTTCTTT	TRBV12-3/TRBV12-4	TRBJ1-1	NA	NA	14
CASSLGVTEAFF	TGTGCCAGCAGCTTAGGGGTTACTGAAGCTTTCTTT	TRBV7-9	TRBJ1-1	NA	many	12
CASSSSGAVVSEQYF	TGTGCCAGCAGCTCCTCGGGGGCGGTCGTATCCGAGCAGTACTTC	TRBV9	TRBJ2-7	NA	NA	15
CASSNGPNAEAFF	TGTGCCAGTAGTAACGGGCCCAACGCTGAAGCTTTCTTT	TRBV19	TRBJ1-1	NA	many	13
CASSSRREQVETQYF	TGTGCCAGCAGCTCCCGACGGGAGCAGGTTGAGACCCAGTACTTC	TRBV7-9	TRBJ2-5	NA	many	15